This TCR beta chain was profiled in a study of shared clonotypes between healthy human individuals. The germline V gene encodes CDR1 SGHDT and CDR2 YYEEEE. The J segment lost 6 bases and the V segment lost 4 bases, leaving 5 bases of the junction unmatched. The CDR3 extends over 14 amino acids. TCRdb's table, derived via immunoSEQ multiplex PCR, lists solely in-frame clones and lacks some. The data show around 2.5 million clones, with 93% seen just once and about 0.34% held by the top ten. What was sequenced was naive CD4+ T cells from PBMCs. As to subset: CD45RA+ positively selected. This TCR came from a young man in good health. Some clones in this sample may be carry-over from other donors' samples. V usage is TRBV5-6 and J usage is TRBJ1-4; 8 bases fit TRBD1. The CDR3 sequence is CASSQDRVDEKLFF. The CDR3 nucleotides read TGTGCCAGCAGCCAGGACAGGGTTGATGAAAAACTGTTTTTT. The full variable domain, completed using reference TRBV5-6 and TRBJ1-4, is DAGVTQSPTHLIKTRGQQVTLRCSPKSGHDTVSWYQQALGQGPQFIFQYYEEEERQRGNFPDRFSGHQFPNYSSELNVNALLLGDSALYLCASSQDRVDEKLFFGSGTQLSVL.